This section outlines one T cell receptor beta chain sequence together with its context. Antigen unknown. These data originate in a study of OX40 agonist ivuxolimab in advanced cancers. Assay used: immunoSEQ multiplex PCR; TCRdb lists only in-frame clones, some missing. The sample yields more than 9,500 clones, around 80% seen once. This CDR3 is built from 16 residues. Per the germline V gene, CDR1 is SEHNR and CDR2 is FQNEAQ (reference sequence). The junction had 7 bases not matched to a gene; V was cut back by 5 bases and J by 3 bases. General study results and limits: The study observed clonal expansion of CD4+ and CD8+ blood T cells by week 6 at 0.1 to 3.0 mg/kg.

The specimen was CD4+ or CD8+ T cells sorted from blood, collected in a trial of the OX40 agonist ivuxolimab. This receptor was obtained from an adult with an advanced solid tumor such as melanoma, head and neck, liver or kidney cancer. The rearrangement links TRBV7-9 to TRBJ2-2; 9 nucleotides align to TRBD1. The CDR3 nucleotides are TGTGCCAGCAGCAGAGGACAGGGGTTGTACACCGGGGAGCTGTTTTTT. Its protein product is CASSRGQGLYTGELFF.